Presented here are 28 T cell receptor beta chains from one specimen sequenced in a study of regulatory T cells in long-lasting Graves disease. Building the TCR beta libraries relied on iRepertoire HTBI primers, and CDR3 regions underwent Arm-PCR. TCRdb processed the multiplex PCR reads anew with MiXCR; each CDR3 protein has one entry. The table lists approximately 400,000 distinct CDR3 sequences, about 15% of them singletons. Time point: newly diagnosed GD, antithyroid drugs for less than 3 months. The TCR library was made from RNA that had been extracted from PBMCs in TRIzol. A further study also used this sample, focusing on T cells in Graves' hyperthyroidism and ophthalmopathy.

Sequencing used peripheral blood mononuclear cells (PBMCs), obtained at new diagnosis, from a patient treated with antithyroid drugs. All receptors derive from a woman between 40 and 55 years old with Graves disease.

By proportion, this clonotype is medium-sized. The gene calls are TRBV11-2 and TRBJ1-4, with 9 bases lining up with TRBD1. Germline V gene lookup returns CDR1 SGHAT and CDR2 FQNNGV. V was clipped by 1 base and J by 7 bases; unmatched bases: 1. The length of the CDR3 is 14 residues. The CDR3 sequence is CASSLGTGVEKLFF. DNA for the CDR3: TGTGCCAGCAGCTTAGGGACAGGGGTTGAAAAACTGTTTTTT. Full variable domain (rest looked up from reference TRBV11-2 and TRBJ1-4): EAGVAQSPRYKIIEKRQSVAFWCNPISGHATLYWYQQILGQGPKLLIQFQNNGVVDDSQLPKDRFSAERLKGVDSTLKIQPAKLEDSAVYLCASSLGTGVEKLFFGSGTQLSVL.

This chain links TRBV10-1 with TRBJ2-1; 15 positions agree with TRBD2. Trimming removed 3 bases from V and 2 bases from J; junction bases left unmatched: 11. There are 20 residues in the CDR3. Germline V CDR1 and CDR2: WNHNN, SYGVQD (reference sequence). CDR3 amino acids: CASSDPQGLAGGLTYNEQFF. CDR3 nucleotide sequence: TGCGCCAGCAGTGACCCCCAGGGACTAGCGGGAGGCCTGACCTACAATGAGCAGTTCTTC.

The table lists this clonotype with many counts. The chain recombines TRBV3-1 with TRBJ2-1, with 9 bases matching TRBD2. The trim removed 0 bases at V and 4 bases at J, leaving 4 bases unmatched. The germline CDR1 and CDR2 sequences are LGHDT and YNNKEL (reference sequence). The CDR3 runs to 16 residues. The CDR3 DNA reads as TGTGCCAGCAGCCAAGATGCGGGAGGGCTTTACAATGAGCAGTTCTTC. Amino acid sequence: CASSQDAGGLYNEQFF.

In its sample, this clonotype was seen a few times. The rearrangement links TRBV13 to TRBJ2-7; 8 bases map to TRBD2. The V and J ends lost 7 bases and 4 bases, in that order; junction bases with no gene match: 9. Germline CDR1 is PRHDT and CDR2 is FYEKMQ (reference sequence). This CDR3 is built from 14 residues. DNA of the CDR3: TGTGCCAGCACCCGGAGCGGGAGTCTGTACGAGCAGTACTTC. This codes for CASTRSGSLYEQYF.

The V and J genes are TRBV15 and TRBJ1-1; the D is unclear. The germline V and J ends were trimmed by 3 bases and 6 bases, with 11 bases remaining between them. The CDR3 is made up of 13 amino acids. Germline assignment: CDR1 LNHNV and CDR2 YYDKDF (reference sequence). In DNA, the CDR3 is TGTGCCACCAGCAGGACGGCAAACTCTGAAGCTTTCTTT. Amino acid sequence: CATSRTANSEAFF. The variable domain in full, with the rest retrieved from reference TRBV15 and TRBJ1-1, is DAMVIQNPRYQVTQFGKPVTLSCSQTLNHNVMYWYQQKSSQAPKLLFHYYDKDFNNEADTPDNFQSRRPNTSFCFLDIRSPGLGDTAMYLCATSRTANSEAFFGQGTRLTVV.

This clonotype was recorded many times. The chain has TRBV20-1 and TRBJ2-1; 7 bases match TRBD2. The V and J ends lost 1 base and 3 bases, in that order; junction bases with no gene match: 6. Germline loops: CDR1 DFQATT, CDR2 SNEGSKA (reference sequence). CDR3 length: 15 amino acids. The DNA for the CDR3 is TGCAGTGCTAGAGGGGGGAGCGGGGACTACAATGAGCAGTTCTTC. Encoded protein: CSARGGSGDYNEQFF.

This clonotype was counted ten times or more. The V gene is TRBV6-1, the J gene TRBJ2-7, with 11 nucleotides matching TRBD1. This CDR3 contains 14 residues. The junction had 8 bases not matched to a gene; V was cut back by 10 bases and J by 3 bases. Per germline, CDR1 MNHNS and CDR2 SASEGT. CDR3 bases: TGTGCCACCAACCCCGGGACAGGGGGCTACGAGCAGTACTTC. As protein: CATNPGTGGYEQYF.

The chain joins TRBV6-1 to TRBJ2-1; possible D gene TRBD2, 6 bases. The CDR3 runs 16 residues. From germline, CDR1 is MNHNS and CDR2 SASEGT. Trimming left V 5 bases short and J 3 bases short, with 17 bases between. CDR3: CASSSRTGASYNEQFF. CDR3 coding DNA: TGTGCCAGCAGTAGCCGAACGGGAGCCAGCTACAATGAGCAGTTCTTC.

This clonotype came up many times. The J gene is TRBJ2-3, the V gene TRBV7-2; D is uncertain. The CDR3 runs to 12 residues. V dropped 5 bases and J dropped 3 bases, with 6 bases sitting between them. The V gene's germline CDR1 is SGHTA and CDR2 FQGNSA. The CDR3 DNA sequence: TGTGCCAGCAGCCCCCAAACAGATACGCAGTATTTT. Its translation is CASSPQTDTQYF.

In its sample, this clonotype was seen many times. The rearrangement joins TRBV7-9 to TRBJ2-5, with TRBD2 identical over 10 bases. The CDR3 length is 17 residues. Trimming took 5 bases from V and 4 from J; bases not matched to a gene: 13. Germline V lookup: CDR1 SEHNR, CDR2 FQNEAQ (reference sequence). CDR3 in DNA: TGTGCCAGCAGCAACCTTGGGTCTAGCGGGAGAGGAGAGACCCAGTACTTC. Protein sequence: CASSNLGSSGRGETQYF.

V is TRBV5-1 and J is TRBJ2-6; possible D gene TRBD1, 5 bases. The CDR3 runs to 16 residues. Germline V gives CDR1 SGHRS, CDR2 YFSETQ. Trimming cost V 0 bases and J 4 bases, with 11 bases left between them. CDR3 sequence (DNA): TGCGCCAGCAGCTTGGCCTACAGGTCCGGGGCCAACGTCCTGACTTTC. Its translation is CASSLAYRSGANVLTF.

As concerns this clonotype: This likely traces to a read error, being one base from a far larger clone. The CDR3 carries no conserved terminal phenylalanine or tryptophan, so it likely arises from a read error. Because the CDR3's place on the DNA is in doubt, the DNA is left out and the CDR3 is given as listed by TCRdb. The chain carries TRBV2 and TRBJ2-3. Germline loops: CDR1 SNHLY, CDR2 FYNNEI. The CDR3 totals 14 residues, both ends included. CDR3 protein: CASSVSLASYEQYL.

This clonotype showed up many times. V is TRBV3-1 and J is TRBJ2-5; D is undetermined. V lost 1 base to trimming and J lost 6 bases, with 6 bases between them. Germline V gives CDR1 LGHDT, CDR2 YNNKEL (reference sequence). There are 12 residues in the CDR3. The CDR3 protein is CASSQVVKTQYF. Here the CDR3 DNA reads TGTGCCAGCAGCCAAGTGGTGAAGACCCAGTACTTC.

At least ten counts were recorded for this clonotype. The V and J genes are TRBV11-2 and TRBJ2-2, with 8 bases identical to TRBD2. Germline CDR1 is SGHAT and CDR2 is FQNNGV. This CDR3 comprises 16 residues. V lost 4 bases and J lost 4; bases outside the gene matches: 8. DNA for the CDR3: TGTGCCAGCAGCTCGCCGGGGGGGCTGGGCACCGGGGAGCTGTTTTTT. It yields the protein CASSSPGGLGTGELFF. The whole variable domain, remainder taken from reference TRBV11-2 and TRBJ2-2, is EAGVAQSPRYKIIEKRQSVAFWCNPISGHATLYWYQQILGQGPKLLIQFQNNGVVDDSQLPKDRFSAERLKGVDSTLKIQPAKLEDSAVYLCASSSPGGLGTGELFFGEGSRLTVL.

The chain has TRBV7-8 and TRBJ2-2, with TRBD2 identical over 12 bases. Germline CDR1 reads SGHVS; CDR2 reads FQNEAQ. V shed 8 bases and J 6 bases; nucleotides not matched to a gene: 10. The CDR3 has 16 amino acids. The CDR3 sequence is CASGGLAGGMAGELFF. In DNA, the CDR3 is TGTGCCAGCGGGGGGCTAGCGGGAGGGATGGCCGGGGAGCTGTTTTTT.

This clonotype was recorded many times. This chain joins TRBV28 and TRBJ2-1, with D maybe TRBD1 (5 bases). V dropped 1 base and J dropped 4 bases, with 11 bases sitting between them. CDR1 and CDR2 from the germline V gene are MDHEN and SYDVKM. This CDR3 comprises 15 residues. DNA of the CDR3: TGTGCCAGCAGTTTATCCCCCGACAGTTACAATGAGCAGTTCTTC. The encoded protein is CASSLSPDSYNEQFF.

This clonotype was seen a few times. The chain has TRBV16 and TRBJ2-3; D remains unclear. Trimming left V 4 bases short and J 4 bases short, with 3 bases between. There are 11 residues in the CDR3. Per germline, CDR1 KGHSY and CDR2 FQNENV. CDR3: CASSRADTQYF. The CDR3, as DNA: TGTGCCAGCAGCCGAGCAGATACGCAGTATTTT.

The sample holds a few counts of this clonotype. V usage is TRBV24-1 and J usage is TRBJ2-2; 7 bases are a match to TRBD1. The CDR3 runs 15 residues. The germline V gene encodes CDR1 KGHDR and CDR2 SFDVKD. The junction had 4 bases not matched to a gene; V was cut back by 3 bases and J by 4 bases. The CDR3 DNA reads TGTGCCACCAGTGATATTACAGGGGTCACCGGGGAGCTGTTTTTT. This sequence encodes CATSDITGVTGELFF.

The sample holds many counts of this clonotype. V usage is TRBV28 and J usage is TRBJ2-1; TRBD2 matches at 13 bases. This CDR3 comprises 16 residues. Trimming cost V 5 bases and J 8 bases; bases outside gene matches: 9. Germline V gene data show CDR1 as MDHEN and CDR2 as SYDVKM. CDR3 sequence: CASSIPLAGGPDEQFF. In DNA, the CDR3 is TGTGCCAGCAGTATACCACTAGCGGGAGGGCCCGATGAGCAGTTCTTC.

This clonotype was recorded many times. V usage is TRBV14 and J usage is TRBJ1-1; 7 positions agree with TRBD1. The CDR3 sequence is 13 residues long. CDR1 is SGHDN and CDR2 is FVKESK in the germline V gene. Trimming at V came to 6 bases and at J to 4 bases, leaving 5 bases not matched to a gene. In DNA, the CDR3 is TGTGCCAGCAGGGACACAGGGGCCACTGAAGCTTTCTTT. Translation gives CASRDTGATEAFF. Full variable domain (rest looked up from reference TRBV14 and TRBJ1-1): EAGVTQFPSHSVIEKGQTVTLRCDPISGHDNLYWYRRVMGKEIKFLLHFVKESKQDESGMPNNRFLAERTGGTYSTLKVQPAELEDSGVYFCASRDTGATEAFFGQGTRLTVV.

V and J are TRBV19 and TRBJ2-3; 12 positions match TRBD2. Germline V lookup: CDR1 LNHDA, CDR2 SQIVND (reference sequence). The CDR3 is 17 residues long. V was pared by 3 bases and J by 2 bases, with 6 bases of the junction left unmatched. CDR3 amino acids: CASSIQTSGRNTDTQYF. The CDR3 coding sequence is TGTGCCAGTAGTATCCAGACTAGCGGGAGAAACACAGATACGCAGTATTTT.

The chain couples TRBV30 to TRBJ2-7, with D hard to call. The CDR3 sequence is 11 residues long. Germline assignment: CDR1 GTSNPN and CDR2 SVGIG (reference sequence). Trimming took 3 bases from V and 1 from J, leaving 4 bases between them. The CDR3 DNA follows: TGTGCCTGGAGCCAATCCTACGAGCAGTACTTC. Its protein is CAWSQSYEQYF.

This clonotype has a count of ten or more. This chain connects TRBV7-2 to TRBJ2-5; D unclear. The last part of the DNA fits TRBJ2-1 better; the J call may be wrong. This CDR3 comprises 12 residues. Germline CDR1 is SGHTA and CDR2 is FQGNSA. CDR3 sequence: CASSSTVGEQFF. CDR3 in DNA: TGTGCCAGCAGCTCAACGGTCGGCGAGCAGTTCTTC.

CDR3 nucleotides: TGTGCCAGCGGGGAGGGGGGGGCAGGCACTGAAGCTTTCTTT. Protein product: CASGEGGAGTEAFF. V usage is TRBV12-3 or TRBV12-4 and J usage is TRBJ1-1; D perhaps matches TRBD1 (6 bases). The CDR3 totals 14 residues. Trimming removed 8 bases from V and 4 bases from J, with 17 bases in between.

This clonotype was seen at least ten times. The chain couples TRBV27 to TRBJ2-1; maybe TRBD2 (5 bases). The CDR3 sequence is 12 residues long. Germline V CDR1 and CDR2: MNHEY, SMNVEV (reference sequence). Trimming removed 5 bases at V and 5 bases at J, with 7 bases between. DNA for the CDR3: TGTGCCAGCAGTCGGAGGAACAATGAGCAGTTCTTC. Protein product: CASSRRNNEQFF.

The chain combines TRBV5-1 with TRBJ2-5; D is ambiguous. V was pared by 0 bases and J by 1 base, with 7 bases between. Germline CDR1 SGHRS, CDR2 YFSETQ. This CDR3 region has 14 residues. The CDR3 region has the DNA TGCGCCAGCAGCTTGGTACCAGGCCAAGAGACCCAGTACTTC. Encoded protein: CASSLVPGQETQYF.

This clonotype was recorded at least ten times. This sequence joins TRBV12-3 or TRBV12-4 and TRBJ2-1; 7 bases line up with TRBD1. The CDR3 has 12 amino acids. Unmatched junction bases numbered 8, after V lost 6 bases and J lost 12 bases. CDR3 sequence reads: CASRIVGGSQFF. The DNA of the CDR3 is TGTGCCAGCAGGATCGTAGGGGGCTCGCAGTTCTTC.

This clonotype showed up just a few times. CDR3 DNA: TGTGCCAGCAGCCACGGGCTAGCGGGAGTGGGTGAGCAGTTCTTC. Protein: CASSHGLAGVGEQFF. The chain carries TRBV13 and TRBJ2-1, with TRBD2 matching 10 bases. CDR3 length: 15 amino acids. After removal of 5 bases from V and 9 bases from J, the junction contained 10 bases not matched to a gene. Germline assignment: CDR1 PRHDT and CDR2 FYEKMQ (reference sequence).